This TCR beta chain was found in a study of cytomegalovirus exposure and HLA in healthy donors. This clone has only a few counts. PCR employed 60 Vbeta and 13 Jbeta primers. TCRdb keeps only in-frame clones here, not all; method: immunoSEQ multiplex PCR. The table has 150,000 or so clones, 80% to 90% seen once. Germline V gene sequence: CDR1 SEHNR, CDR2 FQNEAQ (reference sequence). This CDR3 region has 12 residues. V dropped 5 bases and J dropped 4 bases, with 9 bases sitting between them. The TCR sequence derives from a woman under 30 in good health and CMV-seronegative. The sample was PBMCs. The rearrangement uses TRBV7-9 and TRBJ2-7; D uncertain. In DNA, the CDR3 is TGTGCCAGCAGCCAACAAAGTTACGAGCAGTACTTC. Its translation: CASSQQSYEQYF.